The text below deals with one T cell receptor (beta chain). Its antigen is still unknown. Per-base quality was not reported, and no clone a single base away is much larger than it. The CDR3 runs 15 amino acids, cysteine and phenylalanine included. Here the CDR3 DNA is all that survives: 45 bases in frame from base 1. V loses 7 bases at its end and J loses 1 base; junction bases beyond the gene matches: 3. CDR1 is given as LNHDA and CDR2 as SQIVND, both from the germline V gene (reference sequence). This specimen belongs to a study of cytomegalovirus exposure and HLA in healthy donors (TCRdb year 2017). At the level of the whole study: According to an earlier analysis of 550 to 750 of the donors, about 179 million T cells yielded 90 million to 130 million unique TCR beta sequences and about 300 Gb of sequence data. An early release that covered roughly 600 HLA-typed donors contained approximately 300 gigabases of sequencing data and 70 million to 100 million unique TCR sequences. Along with the roughly 700-subject first cohort, a separate validation cohort of more than 90 different subjects was used. Typing coverage varied by locus: roughly 629-630 donors for A, B, C, DRB1 and DQB1; approximately 500 for DQA1; about 590 for DPA1; around 490 for DPB1. Every discovery cohort repertoire had been produced on one sequencing platform. Among the approximately 430 genotyped donors, under 90% belonged to the genetic ancestry cluster associated with self-reported Caucasian donors. Donor age, sex, ethnicity and CMV serostatus were compiled together with the repertoire data. A later analysis re-analyzed previously published TCR beta repertoires from approximately 700 donors and added high-resolution HLA genotyping to study TCR occurrence patterns. Rather than using new phenotypic data, the later analysis identified candidate immune exposures from TCR beta sequences and from how often those sequences occurred across donors. Among about 400 genotyped donors of the cohort, an average of about 240,000 unique TCR beta nucleotide sequences was sequenced per donor, of which about 18% were non-productive. Roughly five DR-DQ haplotypes were handled as single units for association and clustering, since linkage in the cohort was strong. HLA typing included class I and class II loci at four-digit resolution. To predict cytomegalovirus infection status, the study combined high-throughput TCR immunosequencing, statistical association of individual TCRs with disease status, and machine learning. To decide whether each TCR beta V gene segment behaved as functional or pseudogenic, an earlier analysis of some 600 of the donors relied on high-throughput TCR beta sequencing. A later genetic analysis took genome-wide SNP genotypes for about 55% of the 666 donors and used that subset as a discovery cohort. The T cell repertoires of several hundred subjects were profiled by immunosequencing and related to cytomegalovirus serostatus. The aim of the study was to test whether cataloging public T cell receptors could identify signatures of past pathogen exposure.

The cohort comprised some 700 healthy bone marrow donors. Cohort members were all nominally healthy when sampled, although unrecorded immune exposures were likely present. The donor was CMV seronegative and was included in the group of 352 seronegative cohort members. Each donor provided a peripheral blood sample, and peripheral blood mononuclear cells were used for TCR beta sequencing. Genomic DNA was extracted from the blood cell samples with the Qiagen DNeasy Blood Extraction Kit. Receptor amplification or capture employed the immunoSEQ multiplex PCR assay. For the multiplex PCR, a mixture combining 60 forward primers for TCR Vbeta segments and 13 reverse primers for TCR Jbeta segments was used. A multiplex PCR assay on genomic DNA amplified the CDR3 region of rearranged TCR beta genes. On the Illumina HiSeq System, the amplified TCR beta libraries were sequenced as 87-base-pair reads. The authors' pipeline ran thus. A later analysis counted 65 million to 90 million unique TCR beta chains across the 670 or so repertoires, and some 11 million of these chains were shared by at least two donors. Raw reads were error-corrected and collapsed into unique sequences with a nearest-neighbor algorithm that merged closely related sequences to remove PCR and sequencing errors. Alignment of CDR3 sequences to IMGT reference sequences was used to assign V, D and J gene segments. For a sequence to be retained, a match of at least six nucleotides to both a V gene segment and a J gene segment was required. Rearrangements were classified as productive when the CDR3 lacked stop codons and remained in frame with V and J, and all other rearrangements were classified as non-productive. CDR3 was defined by IMGT convention, running from the second conserved V-encoded cysteine to the conserved J-encoded phenylalanine. The earlier analysis of about 620 of the donors excluded sequences that lacked an unambiguous match to a single V gene segment. In an earlier analysis of approximately 590 of the donors, V segments were called functional above 56.7% productive rearrangements and were called segregating when the between-donor standard deviation exceeded 5%. A statistical classification framework was built to diagnose cytomegalovirus status from the catalog of TCR beta chain sequences. A later analysis assigned V and J genes by comparing TCR nucleotide sequences with IMGT/GENE-DB human TR gene sequences. The TCRdist pipeline was used in a later analysis to assign CDR3 sequences and most-parsimonious VDJ recombination scenarios. In a later analysis, each TCR beta chain was defined by its CDR3 amino acid sequence together with its V-gene family, and reads lacking a unique V-gene family were excluded. In a later analysis, fewer than 650 highly shared, low-generation-probability nucleotide sequences were removed to address suspected cross-contamination and a sequencing artifact. A later analysis calculated a clonal expansion index for each public chain from normalized within-repertoire ranks of inferred template counts. A later analysis computed generation probabilities with a VDJ recombination model fitted to out-of-frame rearrangements, and checked the results against IGoR. Hypergeometric tests were used in a later analysis to score TCR-TCR, TCR-HLA and TCR-CMV co-occurrence, with a repertoire-size bias correction applied to the TCR pairs. In a later analysis, false discovery rates were estimated by permuting HLA or CMV assignments 20 times. A later analysis grouped co-occurring TCRs with DBSCAN, adding TCRdist sequence similarity when clustering within HLA-allele-positive subsets. For co-occurrence clustering, repertoires with fewer than 30,000 or more than 120,000 public chains were excluded, along with about five repertoires with anomalous nucleotide sharing. TCRdb took this table from immuneACCESS and kept in-frame rearrangements with V and J called. Such tables lack part of the clones; where checked against another copy, unresolved V genes explain under half of the gap, and the rest is unexplained. V and J calls and clone size come straight from that table; D and trimming were deduced from the DNA. The sample table records about 160,000 clones; approximately 80% of these occur just once. The top ten hold roughly 0.75% of the sample.

What the research found in general, with its limitations: This cohort had only TCR beta chains sequenced, and the lack of alpha or paired-chain data limited which features could be detected. In vitro tests confirmed that three of the cytomegalovirus-associated TCR beta chains recognize cytomegalovirus antigens. Roughly uniform sequencing depth across donors was assumed in presence/absence analyses, although this assumption may not hold. Because some donors lacked HLA typing at each locus, the association tests relied only on the typed subset. For the cohort, immune exposure information was limited to CMV serostatus. A later analysis found that most CMV-associated TCR beta chains appeared HLA-restricted, with HLA associations seemingly driven largely by CMV exposure. Some IMGT-functional V segments, including TRBV6-2 and TRBV6-3, could not be told apart with the 87-base-pair reads, so those segments were excluded. In an earlier analysis of around 600 of the donors, most TCR beta V segments were observed in productive rearrangements about 90% or about 30% of the time, broadly matching IMGT annotations. Cytomegalovirus status was reported to be diagnosed by the classifier with high specificity and sensitivity in both the original and validation cohorts. According to the authors, the approach could potentially be generalized to other disease states and immunological phenotypes. Strong co-occurrence of HLA alleles, especially DR and DQ, made assigning TCR associations to individual alleles difficult. A further reported finding was that TCR beta sequences accurately predicted the HLA-A and HLA-B alleles for most subjects in the first cohort. In a later genetic analysis, a missense DCLRE1C variant was associated with V-gene and J-gene trimming of TCR beta chains, and the association was replicated in an independent cohort. A later analysis found that HLA-associated TCR beta chains were more clonally expanded and had lower generation probabilities than equally common non-associated chains. A cluster of highly shared sequence variants was judged likely to be a technical artifact of the sequencing pipeline. Most TCR sequences were seen in very few donors, while some public TCRs were found in many individuals. At a false discovery rate of 0.05, a later analysis linked under 20,000 TCR beta sequences to specific HLA alleles. In a later analysis, several top co-occurrence clusters were reported to appear linked to parvovirus B19, influenza, CMV and Epstein-Barr virus. A later genetic analysis reported fewer N-insertions in productive TCRs among donors in an Asian-associated ancestry cluster than the approximately 670-donor mean. A total of roughly 160 TCR beta chains were listed by the study as associated with cytomegalovirus. A later analysis found that TCR association rates varied across HLA loci, with DRB1 alleles showing the most associated TCRs and HLA-C alleles the fewest. Correlated functional status among segregating V segments might be attributable to linkage disequilibrium, but an unknown experimental factor could not be ruled out. Because counts were too low, more than 15 rarely observed V segments, including chromosome 9 orphons, were excluded from the earlier analysis of 587 of the donors.

This receptor was identified in a woman between 18 and 29 years old in good health and CMV-seronegative. The sample was PBMCs. Recombination linked TRBV19 to TRBJ2-6; the central 8 bases match TRBD2. The DNA reads as follows: TGTGCCAGTACGGGGGGGCAGTCTGGGGCCAACGTCCTGACTTTC. Translated, it gives CASTGGQSGANVLTF.